The next 6 T cell receptor beta chains were all read from a single sample in a study of vaccination effects on CD4 cells after COVID-19. Clones were sequenced by immunoSEQ multiplex PCR, and TCRdb holds only the in-frame ones, with some missing. The sample has about 20,000 clones; around 70% are singletons. These receptors' targets are unknown. With the ViraFEST assay, the study expanded antigen-specific CD4+ T cells using viral peptide pools, then sequenced them. Subsequent to a culture period of less than twelve days, CD4+ T cells were isolated. The specimen was CD4+ T cells from PBMCs cultured with HCoV-229E spike peptides, collected before COVID-19 vaccination. The receptors were gathered from a human donor who received a COVID-19 vaccine.

The genes are TRBV6-1 and TRBJ2-2; 7 bases map to TRBD1. Germline V gene data show CDR1 as MNHNS and CDR2 as SASEGT. The V and J ends lost 2 bases and 4 bases, in that order; junction bases with no gene match: 1. The CDR3 is 14 amino acids. CDR3 bases: TGTGCCAGCAGTGAAACAGGGGTCACCGGGGAGCTGTTTTTT. Encoded protein: CASSETGVTGELFF.

Remarks on this clone: Distinct nucleotide sequences in the sample also encode this CDR3. CDR3 DNA: TGCGCCAGCAGCTTGGACCCGGGAGGGACTGAAGCTTTCTTT. Its translation is CASSLDPGGTEAFF. The chain uses TRBV5-1 and TRBJ1-1; D is unclear. Germline assignment: CDR1 SGHRS and CDR2 YFSETQ. CDR3 length: 14 amino acids. Trimming left V 0 bases short and J 5 bases short, with 11 bases between.

CDR3 amino acids: CASRPLTENQETQYF. In nucleotides, the CDR3 is TGTGCCAGCAGACCCCTCACCGAGAACCAAGAGACCCAGTACTTC. The V gene is TRBV27, the J gene TRBJ2-5; no definite D call. Germline CDR1 MNHEY, CDR2 SMNVEV (reference sequence). There are 15 residues in the CDR3. V shed 6 bases and J shed 0 bases, with 14 bases lying between them.

This clone occurred once. V gene TRBV10-2 combines with J gene TRBJ2-1; 14 nucleotides agree with TRBD2. This CDR3 has 16 residues. The V and J ends lost 1 base and 6 bases, in that order; junction bases with no gene match: 2. CDR1 is WSHSY and CDR2 is SAAADI in the germline V gene. The CDR3 sequence: CASSEWGTSGGNEQFF. CDR3 in DNA: TGCGCCAGCAGTGAGTGGGGGACTAGCGGGGGCAATGAGCAGTTCTTC.

The genes are TRBV18 and TRBJ1-1; D not certain. The V gene lost 0 bases and the J gene lost 0 bases, with 2 bases spanning the gap. Per germline, CDR1 KGHSH and CDR2 LQKENI. There are 13 residues in the CDR3. CDR3 in amino acids: CASSPPVNTEAFF. The CDR3 DNA reads as TGTGCCAGCTCACCACCAGTGAACACTGAAGCTTTCTTT.

CDR3 sequence: CASSRETVSGYTF. In nucleotides, the CDR3 is TGTGCCAGCAGCCGTGAGACGGTTAGCGGCTACACCTTC. The chain is built from TRBV7-2 and TRBJ1-2, with D hard to call. The CDR3 covers 13 residues. CDR1 and CDR2 (germline): SGHTA, FQGNSA. Trimming pared 5 bases from V and 8 bases from J, leaving 15 bases between.